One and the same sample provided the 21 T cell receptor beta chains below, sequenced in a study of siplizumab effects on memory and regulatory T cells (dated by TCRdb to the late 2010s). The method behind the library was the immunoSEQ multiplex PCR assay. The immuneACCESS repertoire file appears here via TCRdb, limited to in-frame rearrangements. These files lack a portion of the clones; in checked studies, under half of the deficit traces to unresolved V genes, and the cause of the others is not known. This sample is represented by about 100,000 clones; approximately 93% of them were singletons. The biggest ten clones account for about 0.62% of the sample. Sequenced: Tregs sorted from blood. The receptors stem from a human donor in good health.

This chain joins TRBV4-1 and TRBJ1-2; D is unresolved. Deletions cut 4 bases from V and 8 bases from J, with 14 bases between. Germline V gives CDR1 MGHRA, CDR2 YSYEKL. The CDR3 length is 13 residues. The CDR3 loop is CASSPITGRGYTF. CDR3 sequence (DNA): TGCGCCAGCAGCCCGATTACTGGGAGAGGCTACACCTTC.

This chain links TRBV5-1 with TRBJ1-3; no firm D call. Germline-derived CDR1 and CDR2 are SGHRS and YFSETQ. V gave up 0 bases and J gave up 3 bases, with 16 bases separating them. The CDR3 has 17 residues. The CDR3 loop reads CASSLAVGGTFGNTIYF. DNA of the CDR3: TGCGCCAGCAGCTTGGCCGTAGGCGGAACATTTGGAAACACCATATATTTT.

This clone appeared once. This chain's CDR3 is CASSLARVNYGYTF. The CDR3 bases are TGTGCCAGCAGCTTGGCTCGGGTGAACTATGGCTACACCTTC. This sequence joins TRBV5-4 and TRBJ1-2; D gene ambiguous. The CDR3 is 14 residues long. Trimming took 0 bases from V and 2 from J, leaving 8 bases between them. Germline assignment: CDR1 SGHNT and CDR2 YYREEE (reference sequence).

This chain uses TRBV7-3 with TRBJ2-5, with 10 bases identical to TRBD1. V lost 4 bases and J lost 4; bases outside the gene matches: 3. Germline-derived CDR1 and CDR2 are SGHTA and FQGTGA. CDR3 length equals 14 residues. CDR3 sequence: CASSSGQGTETQYF. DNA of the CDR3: TGTGCCAGCAGCTCGGGACAGGGGACAGAGACCCAGTACTTC.

DNA for the CDR3: TGTGCCAGCAGCATTAAACGGGCCAGCTCCTACGAGCAGTACTTC. This codes for CASSIKRASSYEQYF. This sequence joins TRBV7-2 and TRBJ2-7; no clear D gene. V was cut by 5 bases and J by 0 bases, with 14 bases left in between. Germline V lookup: CDR1 SGHTA, CDR2 FQGNSA. The CDR3 runs to 15 residues.

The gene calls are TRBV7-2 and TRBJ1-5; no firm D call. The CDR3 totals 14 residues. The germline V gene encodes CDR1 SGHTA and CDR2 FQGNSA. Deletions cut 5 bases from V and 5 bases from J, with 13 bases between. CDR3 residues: CASSPRLADQPQHF. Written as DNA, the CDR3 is TGTGCCAGCAGCCCCCGACTAGCGGATCAGCCCCAGCATTTT.

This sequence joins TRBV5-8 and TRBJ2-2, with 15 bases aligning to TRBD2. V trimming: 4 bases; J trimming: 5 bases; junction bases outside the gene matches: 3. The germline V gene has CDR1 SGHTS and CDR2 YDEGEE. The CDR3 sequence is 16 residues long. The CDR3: CASSGGLAGGTGELFF. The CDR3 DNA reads TGTGCCAGCAGCGGGGGACTAGCGGGAGGTACCGGGGAGCTGTTTTTT.

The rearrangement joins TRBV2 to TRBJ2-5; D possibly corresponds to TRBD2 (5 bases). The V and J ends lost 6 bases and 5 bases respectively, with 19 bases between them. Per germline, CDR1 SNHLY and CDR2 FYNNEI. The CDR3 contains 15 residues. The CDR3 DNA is TGTGCCAGCAGCCAAGACCTCCTCGGGGTGGAGACCCAGTACTTC. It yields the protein CASSQDLLGVETQYF.

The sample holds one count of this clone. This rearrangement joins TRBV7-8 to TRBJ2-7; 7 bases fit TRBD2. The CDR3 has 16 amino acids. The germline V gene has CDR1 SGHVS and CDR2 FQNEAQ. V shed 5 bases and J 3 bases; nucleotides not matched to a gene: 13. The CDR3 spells CASSPGSLAANYEQYF. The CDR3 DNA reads TGTGCCAGCAGCCCAGGGTCCCTAGCGGCGAACTACGAGCAGTACTTC.

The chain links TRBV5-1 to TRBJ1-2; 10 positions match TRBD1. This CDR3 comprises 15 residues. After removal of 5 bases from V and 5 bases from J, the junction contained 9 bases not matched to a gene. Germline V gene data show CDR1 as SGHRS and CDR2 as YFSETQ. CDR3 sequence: CASRGGPGQGYGYTF. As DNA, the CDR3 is TGCGCCAGCAGGGGTGGCCCGGGACAGGGGTATGGCTACACCTTC.

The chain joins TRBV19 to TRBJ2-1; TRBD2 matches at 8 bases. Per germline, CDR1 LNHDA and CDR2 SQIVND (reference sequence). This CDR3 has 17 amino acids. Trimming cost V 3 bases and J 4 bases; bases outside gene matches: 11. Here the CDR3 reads CASSIILAGGWYNEQFF. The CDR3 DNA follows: TGTGCCAGTAGTATTATCTTGGCGGGAGGCTGGTACAATGAGCAGTTCTTC.

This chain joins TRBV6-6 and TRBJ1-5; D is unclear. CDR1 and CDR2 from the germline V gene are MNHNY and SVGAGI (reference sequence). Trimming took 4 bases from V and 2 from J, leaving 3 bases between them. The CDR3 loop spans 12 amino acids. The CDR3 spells CASSSGNQPQHF. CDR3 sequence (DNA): TGTGCCAGCAGTTCAGGCAATCAGCCCCAGCATTTT.

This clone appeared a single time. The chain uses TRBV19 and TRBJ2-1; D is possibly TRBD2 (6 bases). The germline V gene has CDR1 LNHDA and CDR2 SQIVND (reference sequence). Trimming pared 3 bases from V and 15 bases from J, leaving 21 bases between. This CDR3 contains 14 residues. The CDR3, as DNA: TGTGCCAGTAGTATCACTTTAGCGGCTGATGTGCTGTTCTTC. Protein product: CASSITLAADVLFF.

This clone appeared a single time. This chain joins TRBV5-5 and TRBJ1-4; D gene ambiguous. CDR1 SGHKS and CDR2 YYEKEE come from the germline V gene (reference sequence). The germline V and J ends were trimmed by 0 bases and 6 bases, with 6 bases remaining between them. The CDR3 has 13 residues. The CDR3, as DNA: TGTGCCAGCAGCTTGGTCGGGGATGAAAAACTGTTTTTT. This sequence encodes CASSLVGDEKLFF. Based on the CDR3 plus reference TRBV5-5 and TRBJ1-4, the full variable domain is DAGVTQSPTHLIKTRGQQVTLRCSPISGHKSVSWYQQVLGQGPQFIFQYYEKEERGRGNFPDRFSARQFPNYSSELNVNALLLGDSALYLCASSLVGDEKLFFGSGTQLSVL.

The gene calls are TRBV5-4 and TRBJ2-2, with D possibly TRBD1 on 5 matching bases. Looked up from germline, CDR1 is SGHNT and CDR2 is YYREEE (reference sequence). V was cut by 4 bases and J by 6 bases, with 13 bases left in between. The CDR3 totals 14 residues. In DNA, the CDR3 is TGTGCCAGCAGCGCCCGCAGGGCCGCCGGGGAGCTGTTTTTT. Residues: CASSARRAAGELFF.

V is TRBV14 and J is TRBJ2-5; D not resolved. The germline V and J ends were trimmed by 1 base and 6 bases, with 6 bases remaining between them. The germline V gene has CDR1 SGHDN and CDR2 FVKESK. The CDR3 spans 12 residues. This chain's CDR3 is CASSQGGKTQYF. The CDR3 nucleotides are TGTGCCAGCAGCCAAGGAGGAAAGACCCAGTACTTC.

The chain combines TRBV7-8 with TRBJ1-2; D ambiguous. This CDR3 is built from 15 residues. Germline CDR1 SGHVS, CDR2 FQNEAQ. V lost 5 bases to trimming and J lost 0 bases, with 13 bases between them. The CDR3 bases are TGTGCCAGCAGCCCGGGCCCTTGGGCTAACTATGGCTACACCTTC. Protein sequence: CASSPGPWANYGYTF.

The CDR3 sequence: CATSEPGLLTGDEQYF. The CDR3 bases are TGTGCCACCAGTGAACCAGGACTCCTCACTGGGGACGAGCAGTACTTC. The chain joins TRBV15 to TRBJ2-7; possibly TRBD2 for D (5 bases). There are 16 residues in the CDR3. V lost 6 bases and J lost 5, with 23 bases in between. Germline V gives CDR1 LNHNV, CDR2 YYDKDF (reference sequence).

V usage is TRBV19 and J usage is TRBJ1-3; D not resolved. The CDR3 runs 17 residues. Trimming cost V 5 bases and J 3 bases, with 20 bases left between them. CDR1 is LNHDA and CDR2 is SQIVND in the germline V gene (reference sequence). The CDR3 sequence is CASSPILGPLRGNTIYF. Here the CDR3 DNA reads TGTGCCAGTAGTCCCATTCTCGGTCCTCTACGTGGAAACACCATATATTTT.

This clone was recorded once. The CDR3 reads CASSVNPNTEAFF. DNA of the CDR3: TGTGCCAGCAGCGTAAATCCGAACACTGAAGCTTTCTTT. The genes are TRBV9 and TRBJ1-1; no clear D gene. The CDR3 runs 13 residues. V lost 1 base to trimming and J lost 1 base, with 5 bases between them. The germline CDR1 and CDR2 sequences are SGDLS and YYNGEE.

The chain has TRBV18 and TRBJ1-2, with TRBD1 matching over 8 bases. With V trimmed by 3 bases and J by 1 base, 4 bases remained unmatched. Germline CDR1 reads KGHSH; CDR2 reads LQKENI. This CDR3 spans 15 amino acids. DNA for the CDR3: TGTGCCAGCTCACCGGACAGGGTCTTTAACTATGGCTACACCTTC. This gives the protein CASSPDRVFNYGYTF.